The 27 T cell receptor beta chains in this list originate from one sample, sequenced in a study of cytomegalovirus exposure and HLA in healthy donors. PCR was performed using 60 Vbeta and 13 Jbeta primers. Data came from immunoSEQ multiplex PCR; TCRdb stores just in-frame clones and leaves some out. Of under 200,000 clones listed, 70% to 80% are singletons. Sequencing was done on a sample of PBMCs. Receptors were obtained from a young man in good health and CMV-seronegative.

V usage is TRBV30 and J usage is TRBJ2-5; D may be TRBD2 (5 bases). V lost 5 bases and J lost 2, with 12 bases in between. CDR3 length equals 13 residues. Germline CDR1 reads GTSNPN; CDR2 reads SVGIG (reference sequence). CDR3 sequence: CAWFGSAQETQYF. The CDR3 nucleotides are TGTGCCTGGTTTGGTAGCGCTCAAGAGACCCAGTACTTC.

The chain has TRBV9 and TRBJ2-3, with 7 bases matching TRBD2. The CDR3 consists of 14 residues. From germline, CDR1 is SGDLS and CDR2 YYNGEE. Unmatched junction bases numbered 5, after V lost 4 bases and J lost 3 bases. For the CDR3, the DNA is TGTGCCAGCAGCTGGTCCGGGGGGACAGATACGCAGTATTTT. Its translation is CASSWSGGTDTQYF.

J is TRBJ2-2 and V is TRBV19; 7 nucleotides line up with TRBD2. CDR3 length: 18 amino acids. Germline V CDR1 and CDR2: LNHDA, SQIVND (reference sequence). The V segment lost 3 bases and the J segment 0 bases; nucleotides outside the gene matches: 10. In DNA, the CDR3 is TGTGCCAGTAGTATTAGAATCTTAAGCGGGGCGAACACCGGGGAGCTGTTTTTT. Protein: CASSIRILSGANTGELFF. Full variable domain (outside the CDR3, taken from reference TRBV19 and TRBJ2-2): DGGITQSPKYLFRKEGQNVTLSCEQNLNHDAMYWYRQDPGQGLRLIYYSQIVNDFQKGDIAEGYSVSREKKESFPLTVTSAQKNPTAFYLCASSIRILSGANTGELFFGEGSRLTVL.

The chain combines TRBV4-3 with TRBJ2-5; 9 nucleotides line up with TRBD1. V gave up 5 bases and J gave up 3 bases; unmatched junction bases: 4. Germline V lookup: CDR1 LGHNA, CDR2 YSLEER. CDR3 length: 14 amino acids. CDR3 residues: CASSVRTGEETQYF. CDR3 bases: TGCGCCAGCAGCGTACGGACAGGGGAAGAGACCCAGTACTTC.

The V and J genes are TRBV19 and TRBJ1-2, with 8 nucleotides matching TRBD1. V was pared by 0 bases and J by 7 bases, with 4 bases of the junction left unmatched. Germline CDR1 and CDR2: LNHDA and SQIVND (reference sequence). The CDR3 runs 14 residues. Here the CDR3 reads CASSIDGQGAGYTF. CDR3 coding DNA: TGTGCCAGTAGTATAGACGGGCAGGGGGCTGGCTACACCTTC. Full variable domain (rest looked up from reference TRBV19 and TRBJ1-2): DGGITQSPKYLFRKEGQNVTLSCEQNLNHDAMYWYRQDPGQGLRLIYYSQIVNDFQKGDIAEGYSVSREKKESFPLTVTSAQKNPTAFYLCASSIDGQGAGYTFGSGTRLTVV.

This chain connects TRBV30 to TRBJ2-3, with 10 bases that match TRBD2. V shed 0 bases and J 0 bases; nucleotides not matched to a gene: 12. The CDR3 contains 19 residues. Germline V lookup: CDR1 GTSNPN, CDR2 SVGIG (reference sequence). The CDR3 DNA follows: TGTGCCTGGAGTGTATTTAGCGGGGGGCTATTAGTTAGCACAGATACGCAGTATTTT. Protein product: CAWSVFSGGLLVSTDTQYF.

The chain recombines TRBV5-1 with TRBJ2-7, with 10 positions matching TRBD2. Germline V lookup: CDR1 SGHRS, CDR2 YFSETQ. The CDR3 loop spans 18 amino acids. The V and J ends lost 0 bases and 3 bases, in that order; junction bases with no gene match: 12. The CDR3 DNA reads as TGCGCCAGCAGCTTGGTCGGAGCTAGCGGGAGTTTAAACTACGAGCAGTACTTC. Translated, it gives CASSLVGASGSLNYEQYF. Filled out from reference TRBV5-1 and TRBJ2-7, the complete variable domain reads KAGVTQTPRYLIKTRGQQVTLSCSPISGHRSVSWYQQTPGQGLQFLFEYFSETQRNKGNFPGRFSGRQFSNSRSEMNVSTLELGDSALYLCASSLVGASGSLNYEQYFGPGTRLTVT.

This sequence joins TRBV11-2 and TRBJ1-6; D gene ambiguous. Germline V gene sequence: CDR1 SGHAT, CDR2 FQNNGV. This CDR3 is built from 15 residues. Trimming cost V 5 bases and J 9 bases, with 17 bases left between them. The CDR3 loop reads CASSPSGTVSSPLHF. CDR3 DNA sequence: TGTGCCAGCAGCCCGAGTGGTACCGTCTCTTCACCCCTCCACTTT.

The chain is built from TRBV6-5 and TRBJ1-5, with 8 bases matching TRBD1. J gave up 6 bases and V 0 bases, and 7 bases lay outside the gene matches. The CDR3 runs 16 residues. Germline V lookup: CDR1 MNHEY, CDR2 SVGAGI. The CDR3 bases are TGTGCCAGCAGTTACTCGAGACAGGGGTCGGGTCAGCCCCAGCATTTT. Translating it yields CASSYSRQGSGQPQHF.

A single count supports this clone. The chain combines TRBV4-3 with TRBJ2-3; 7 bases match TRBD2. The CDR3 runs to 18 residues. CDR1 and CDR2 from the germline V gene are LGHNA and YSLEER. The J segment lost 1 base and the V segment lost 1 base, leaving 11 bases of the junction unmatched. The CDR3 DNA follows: TGCGCCAGCAGCCAAGGGACCTTCGGGGCGGGGGGCACAGATACGCAGTATTTT. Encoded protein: CASSQGTFGAGGTDTQYF.

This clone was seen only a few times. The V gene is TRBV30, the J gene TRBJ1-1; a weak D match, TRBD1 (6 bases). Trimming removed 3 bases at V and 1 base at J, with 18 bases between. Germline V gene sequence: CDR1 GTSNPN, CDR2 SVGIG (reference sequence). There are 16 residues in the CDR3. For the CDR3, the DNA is TGTGCCTGGAGAAATCCGGGGGGCTGGGGGAACACTGAAGCTTTCTTT. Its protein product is CAWRNPGGWGNTEAFF.

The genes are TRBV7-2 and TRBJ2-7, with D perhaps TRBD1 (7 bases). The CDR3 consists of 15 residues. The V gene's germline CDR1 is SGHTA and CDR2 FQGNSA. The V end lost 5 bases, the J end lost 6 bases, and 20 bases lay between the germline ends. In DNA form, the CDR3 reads TGTGCCAGCAGCAAAGGCGGGACAGCCCTCTCCGAGCAGTACTTC. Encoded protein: CASSKGGTALSEQYF.

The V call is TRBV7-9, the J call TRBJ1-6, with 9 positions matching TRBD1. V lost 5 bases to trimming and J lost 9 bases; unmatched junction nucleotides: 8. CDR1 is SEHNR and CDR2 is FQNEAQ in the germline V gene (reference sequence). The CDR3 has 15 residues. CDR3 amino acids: CASSDRGVDSSPLHF. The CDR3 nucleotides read TGTGCCAGCAGCGACAGGGGGGTGGACTCTTCACCCCTCCACTTT.

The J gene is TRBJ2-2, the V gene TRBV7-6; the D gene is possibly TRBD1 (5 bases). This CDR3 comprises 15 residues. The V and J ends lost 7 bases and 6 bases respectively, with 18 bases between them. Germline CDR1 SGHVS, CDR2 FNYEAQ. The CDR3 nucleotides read TGTGCCAGCATCCCGACTGGGGCCGGCGCCGGGGAGCTGTTTTTT. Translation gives CASIPTGAGAGELFF.

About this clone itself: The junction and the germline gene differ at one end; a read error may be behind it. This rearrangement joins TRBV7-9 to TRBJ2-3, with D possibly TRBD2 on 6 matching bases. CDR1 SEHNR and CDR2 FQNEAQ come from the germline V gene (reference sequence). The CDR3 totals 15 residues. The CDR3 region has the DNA TGTTCCAGCAGCGGTAGTGGCAGGGAGGCAGATACGCAGTATTTT. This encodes CSSSGSGREADTQYF. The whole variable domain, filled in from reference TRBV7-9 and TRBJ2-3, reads DTGVSQNPRHKITKRGQNVTFRCDPISEHNRLYWYRQTLGQGPEFLTYFQNEAQLEKSRLLSDRFSAERPKGSFSTLEIQRTEQGDSAMYLCSSSGSGREADTQYFGPGTRLTVL.

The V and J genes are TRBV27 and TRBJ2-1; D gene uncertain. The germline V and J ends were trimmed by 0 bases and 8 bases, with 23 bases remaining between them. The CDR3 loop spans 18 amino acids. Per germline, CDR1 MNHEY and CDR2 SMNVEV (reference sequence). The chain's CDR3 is CASSLSPPALPVFHEQFF. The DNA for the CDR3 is TGTGCCAGCAGTTTATCCCCCCCCGCCCTACCTGTCTTCCATGAGCAGTTCTTC.

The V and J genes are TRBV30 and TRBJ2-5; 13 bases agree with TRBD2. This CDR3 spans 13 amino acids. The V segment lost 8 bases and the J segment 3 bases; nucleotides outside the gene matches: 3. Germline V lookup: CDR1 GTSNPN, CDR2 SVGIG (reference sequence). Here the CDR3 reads CAGTSGNEETQYF. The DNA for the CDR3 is TGTGCCGGGACTAGCGGGAACGAAGAGACCCAGTACTTC.

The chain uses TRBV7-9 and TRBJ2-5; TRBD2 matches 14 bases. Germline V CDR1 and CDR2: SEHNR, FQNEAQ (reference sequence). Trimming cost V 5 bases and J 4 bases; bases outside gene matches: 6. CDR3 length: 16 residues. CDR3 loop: CASSGGLAGGRETQYF. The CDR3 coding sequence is TGTGCCAGCAGCGGAGGACTAGCGGGAGGAAGAGAGACCCAGTACTTC. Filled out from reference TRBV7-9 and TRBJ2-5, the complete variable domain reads DTGVSQNPRHKITKRGQNVTFRCDPISEHNRLYWYRQTLGQGPEFLTYFQNEAQLEKSRLLSDRFSAERPKGSFSTLEIQRTEQGDSAMYLCASSGGLAGGRETQYFGPGTRLLVL.

The CDR3 DNA follows: TGTGCCAGCAGTGAATTGGGGACAGACTCTAACTATGGCTACACCTTC. This codes for CASSELGTDSNYGYTF. This rearrangement joins TRBV25-1 to TRBJ1-2; 7 nucleotides match TRBD1. Germline CDR1 and CDR2: MGHDK and SYGVNS. This CDR3 spans 16 amino acids. The ends lost 1 base at V and 0 bases at J; junction bases unmatched: 5.

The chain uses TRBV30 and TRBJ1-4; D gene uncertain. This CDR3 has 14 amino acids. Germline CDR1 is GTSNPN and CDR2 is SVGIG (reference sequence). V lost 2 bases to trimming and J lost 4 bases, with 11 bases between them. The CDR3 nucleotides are TGTGCCTGGAGTTTCGGCGGAAGTAATGAAAAACTGTTTTTT. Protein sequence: CAWSFGGSNEKLFF. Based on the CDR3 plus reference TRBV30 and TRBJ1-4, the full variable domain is SQTIHQWPATLVQPVGSPLSLECTVEGTSNPNLYWYRQAAGRGLQLLFYSVGIGQISSEVPQNLSASRPQDRQFILSSKKLLLSDSGFYLCAWSFGGSNEKLFFGSGTQLSVL.

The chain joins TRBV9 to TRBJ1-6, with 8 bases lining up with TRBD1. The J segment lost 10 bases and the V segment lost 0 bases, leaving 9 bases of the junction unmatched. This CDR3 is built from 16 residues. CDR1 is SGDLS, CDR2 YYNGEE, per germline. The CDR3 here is CASSVAGGQERSPLHF. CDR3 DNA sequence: TGTGCCAGCAGCGTAGCTGGGGGACAGGAGCGGTCACCCCTCCACTTT.

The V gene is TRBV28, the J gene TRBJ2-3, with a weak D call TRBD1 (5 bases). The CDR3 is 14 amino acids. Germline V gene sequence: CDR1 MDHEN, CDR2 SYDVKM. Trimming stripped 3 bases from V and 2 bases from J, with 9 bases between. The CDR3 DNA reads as TGTGCCAGCAGTTTTAAAGGGGTCACAGATACGCAGTATTTT. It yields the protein CASSFKGVTDTQYF.

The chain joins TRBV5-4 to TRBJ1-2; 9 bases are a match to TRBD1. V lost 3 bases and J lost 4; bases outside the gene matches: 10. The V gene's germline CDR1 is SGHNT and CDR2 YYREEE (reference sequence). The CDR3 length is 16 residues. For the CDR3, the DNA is TGTGCCAGCAGCTGGACCGGGACAGGGATTGGCTATGGCTACACCTTC. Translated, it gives CASSWTGTGIGYGYTF.

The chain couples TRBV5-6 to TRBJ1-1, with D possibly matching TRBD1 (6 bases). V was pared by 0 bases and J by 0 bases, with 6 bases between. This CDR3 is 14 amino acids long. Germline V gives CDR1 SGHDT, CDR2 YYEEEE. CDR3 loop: CASSLGTVNTEAFF. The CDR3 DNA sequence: TGTGCCAGCAGCTTGGGGACAGTGAACACTGAAGCTTTCTTT.

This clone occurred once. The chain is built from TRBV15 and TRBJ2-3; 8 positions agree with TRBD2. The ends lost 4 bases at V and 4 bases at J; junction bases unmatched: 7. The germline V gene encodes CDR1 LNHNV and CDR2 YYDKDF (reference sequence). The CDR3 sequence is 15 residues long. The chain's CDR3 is CATSMVGRVADTQYF. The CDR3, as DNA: TGTGCCACCAGCATGGTCGGGAGGGTCGCAGATACGCAGTATTTT.

This CDR3 is CASSLGWSISGRNTGELFF. The DNA of the CDR3 is TGTGCCAGCAGTTTAGGGTGGAGTATAAGCGGGAGGAACACCGGGGAGCTGTTTTTT. V usage is TRBV28 and J usage is TRBJ2-2; 8 bases line up with TRBD2. Trimming removed 2 bases from V and 1 base from J; junction bases left unmatched: 12. The CDR3 is 19 amino acids. CDR1 and CDR2 from the germline V gene are MDHEN and SYDVKM.

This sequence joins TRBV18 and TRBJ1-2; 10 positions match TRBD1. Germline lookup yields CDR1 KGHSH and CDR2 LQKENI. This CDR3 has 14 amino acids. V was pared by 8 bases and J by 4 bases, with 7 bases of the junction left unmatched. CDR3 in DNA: TGTGCCAGCGGAACCGGGACAGGGGCCTATGGCTACACCTTC. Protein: CASGTGTGAYGYTF.